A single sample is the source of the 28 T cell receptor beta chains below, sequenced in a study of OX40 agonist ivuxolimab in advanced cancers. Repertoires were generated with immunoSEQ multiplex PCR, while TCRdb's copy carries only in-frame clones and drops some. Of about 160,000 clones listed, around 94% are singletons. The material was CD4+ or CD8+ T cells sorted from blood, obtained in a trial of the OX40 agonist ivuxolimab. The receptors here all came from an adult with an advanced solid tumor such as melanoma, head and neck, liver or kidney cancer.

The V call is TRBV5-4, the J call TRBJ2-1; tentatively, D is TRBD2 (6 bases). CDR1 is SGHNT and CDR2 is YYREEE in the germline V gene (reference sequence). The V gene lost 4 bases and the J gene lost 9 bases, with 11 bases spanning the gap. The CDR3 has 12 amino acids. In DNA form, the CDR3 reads TGTGCCAGCAGCCTCCTAGCGACTGAGCAGTTCTTC. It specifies CASSLLATEQFF.

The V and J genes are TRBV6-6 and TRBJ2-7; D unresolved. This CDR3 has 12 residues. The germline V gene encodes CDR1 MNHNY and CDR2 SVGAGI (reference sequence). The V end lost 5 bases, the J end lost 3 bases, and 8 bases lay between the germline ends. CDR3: CASSPMLYEQYF. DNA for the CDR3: TGTGCCAGCAGTCCGATGCTCTACGAGCAGTACTTC.

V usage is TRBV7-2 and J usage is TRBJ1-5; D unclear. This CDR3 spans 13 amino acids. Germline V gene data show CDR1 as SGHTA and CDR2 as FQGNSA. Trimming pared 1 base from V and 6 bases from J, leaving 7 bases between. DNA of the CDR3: TGTGCCAGCAGCTTAGGGGAGACTCAGCCCCAGCATTTT. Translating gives CASSLGETQPQHF.

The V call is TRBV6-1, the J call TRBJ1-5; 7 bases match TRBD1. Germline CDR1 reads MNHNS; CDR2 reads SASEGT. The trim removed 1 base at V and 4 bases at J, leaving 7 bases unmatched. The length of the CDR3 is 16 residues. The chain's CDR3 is CASSEGIGGRNQPQHF. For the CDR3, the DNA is TGTGCCAGCAGTGAAGGCATAGGGGGCAGGAATCAGCCCCAGCATTTT.

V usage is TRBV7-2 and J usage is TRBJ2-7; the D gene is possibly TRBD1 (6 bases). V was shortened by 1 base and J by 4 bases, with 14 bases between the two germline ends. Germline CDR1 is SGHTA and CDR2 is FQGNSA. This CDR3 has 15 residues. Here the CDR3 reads CASSLDFLQGYEQYF. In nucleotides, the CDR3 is TGTGCCAGCAGCTTAGATTTCCTACAGGGTTACGAGCAGTACTTC.

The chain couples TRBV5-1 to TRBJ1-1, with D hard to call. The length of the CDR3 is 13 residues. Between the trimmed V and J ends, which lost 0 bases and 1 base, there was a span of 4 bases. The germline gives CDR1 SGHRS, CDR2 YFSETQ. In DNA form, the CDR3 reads TGCGCCAGCAGCTTGGCCCCGAACACTGAAGCTTTCTTT. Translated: CASSLAPNTEAFF. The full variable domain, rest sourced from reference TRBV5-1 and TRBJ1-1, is KAGVTQTPRYLIKTRGQQVTLSCSPISGHRSVSWYQQTPGQGLQFLFEYFSETQRNKGNFPGRFSGRQFSNSRSEMNVSTLELGDSALYLCASSLAPNTEAFFGQGTRLTVV.

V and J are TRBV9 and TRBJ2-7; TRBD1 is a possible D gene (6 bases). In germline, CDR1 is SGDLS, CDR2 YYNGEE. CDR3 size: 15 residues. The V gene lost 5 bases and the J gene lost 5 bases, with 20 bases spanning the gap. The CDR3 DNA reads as TGTGCCAGCAGTGGGGGAAGGCAGGGGTACAACGAGCAGTACTTC. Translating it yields CASSGGRQGYNEQYF.

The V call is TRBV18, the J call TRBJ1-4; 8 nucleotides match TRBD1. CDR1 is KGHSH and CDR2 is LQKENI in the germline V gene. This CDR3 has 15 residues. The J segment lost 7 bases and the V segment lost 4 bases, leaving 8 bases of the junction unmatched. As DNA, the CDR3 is TGTGCCAGCTCACGGACGACAGGGGCCAGTGAAAAACTGTTTTTT. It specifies CASSRTTGASEKLFF.

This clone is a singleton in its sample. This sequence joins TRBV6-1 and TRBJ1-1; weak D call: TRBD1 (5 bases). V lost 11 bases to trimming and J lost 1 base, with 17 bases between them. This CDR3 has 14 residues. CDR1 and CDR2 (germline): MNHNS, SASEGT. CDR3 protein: CADGGVQRNTEAFF. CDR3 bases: TGTGCCGATGGGGGGGTACAGCGGAACACTGAAGCTTTCTTT.

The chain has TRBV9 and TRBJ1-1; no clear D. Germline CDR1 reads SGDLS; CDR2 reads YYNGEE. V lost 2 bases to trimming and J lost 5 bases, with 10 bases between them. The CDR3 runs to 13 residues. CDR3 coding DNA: TGTGCCAGCAGCGTCGGATGGACGACTGAAGCTTTCTTT. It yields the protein CASSVGWTTEAFF.

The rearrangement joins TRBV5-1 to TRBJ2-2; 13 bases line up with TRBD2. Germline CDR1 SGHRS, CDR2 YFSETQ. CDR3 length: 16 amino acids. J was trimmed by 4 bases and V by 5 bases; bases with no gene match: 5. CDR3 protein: CASRLAGGPSTGELFF. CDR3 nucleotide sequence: TGCGCCAGCAGACTAGCGGGGGGGCCGAGCACCGGGGAGCTGTTTTTT. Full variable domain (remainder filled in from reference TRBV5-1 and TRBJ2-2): KAGVTQTPRYLIKTRGQQVTLSCSPISGHRSVSWYQQTPGQGLQFLFEYFSETQRNKGNFPGRFSGRQFSNSRSEMNVSTLELGDSALYLCASRLAGGPSTGELFFGEGSRLTVL.

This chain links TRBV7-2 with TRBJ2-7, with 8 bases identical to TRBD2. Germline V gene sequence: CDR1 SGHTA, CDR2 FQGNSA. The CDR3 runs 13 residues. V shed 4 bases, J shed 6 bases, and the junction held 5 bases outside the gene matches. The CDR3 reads CASSSLAGSEQYF. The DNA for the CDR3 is TGTGCCAGCAGCTCCCTAGCGGGCAGCGAGCAGTACTTC.

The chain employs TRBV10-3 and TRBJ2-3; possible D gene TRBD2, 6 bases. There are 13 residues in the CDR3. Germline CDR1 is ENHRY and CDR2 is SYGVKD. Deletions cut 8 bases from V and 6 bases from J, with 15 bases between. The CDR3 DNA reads TGTGCCATCCAGTCAGCCGGAGGGGATACGCAGTATTTT. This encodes CAIQSAGGDTQYF.

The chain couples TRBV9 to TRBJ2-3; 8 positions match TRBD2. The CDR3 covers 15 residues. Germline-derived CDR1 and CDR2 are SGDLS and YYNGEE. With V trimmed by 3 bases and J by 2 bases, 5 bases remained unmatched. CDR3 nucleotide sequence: TGTGCCAGCAGCGGAAGCGGGGGATACACAGATACGCAGTATTTT. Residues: CASSGSGGYTDTQYF. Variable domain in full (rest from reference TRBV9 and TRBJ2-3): DSGVTQTPKHLITATGQRVTLRCSPRSGDLSVYWYQQSLDQGLQFLIQYYNGEERAKGNILERFSAQQFPDLHSELNLSSLELGDSALYFCASSGSGGYTDTQYFGPGTRLTVL.

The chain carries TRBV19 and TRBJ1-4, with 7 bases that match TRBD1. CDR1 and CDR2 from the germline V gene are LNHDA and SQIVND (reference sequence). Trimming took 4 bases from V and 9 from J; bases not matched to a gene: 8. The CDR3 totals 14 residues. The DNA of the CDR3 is TGTGCCAGTAGTACCCGGGACAGCAGCAAAAAACTGTTTTTT. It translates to CASSTRDSSKKLFF.

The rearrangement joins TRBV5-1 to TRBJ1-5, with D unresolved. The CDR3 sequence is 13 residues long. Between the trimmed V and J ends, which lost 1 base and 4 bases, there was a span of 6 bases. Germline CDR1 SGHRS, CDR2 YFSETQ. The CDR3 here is CASSLTPNQPQHF. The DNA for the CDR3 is TGCGCCAGCAGCTTGACCCCAAATCAGCCCCAGCATTTT.

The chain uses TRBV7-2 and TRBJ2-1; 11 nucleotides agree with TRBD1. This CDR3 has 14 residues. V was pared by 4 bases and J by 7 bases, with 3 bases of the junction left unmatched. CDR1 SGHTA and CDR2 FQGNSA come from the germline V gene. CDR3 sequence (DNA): TGTGCCAGCAGCTATGGGACAGGGGGGAATGAGCAGTTCTTC. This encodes CASSYGTGGNEQFF.

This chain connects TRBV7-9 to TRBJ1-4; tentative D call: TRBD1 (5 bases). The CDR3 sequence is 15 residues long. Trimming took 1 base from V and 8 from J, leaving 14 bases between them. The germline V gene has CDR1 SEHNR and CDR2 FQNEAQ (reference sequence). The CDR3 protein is CASSLVQVGKEKLFF. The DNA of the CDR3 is TGTGCCAGCAGCTTAGTACAGGTGGGGAAGGAAAAACTGTTTTTT.

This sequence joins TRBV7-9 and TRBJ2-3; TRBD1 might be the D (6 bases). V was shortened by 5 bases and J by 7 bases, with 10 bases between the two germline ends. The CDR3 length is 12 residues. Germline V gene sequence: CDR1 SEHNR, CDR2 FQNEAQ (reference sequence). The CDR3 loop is CASSPTGNTQYF. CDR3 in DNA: TGTGCCAGCAGCCCAACAGGGAATACGCAGTATTTT.

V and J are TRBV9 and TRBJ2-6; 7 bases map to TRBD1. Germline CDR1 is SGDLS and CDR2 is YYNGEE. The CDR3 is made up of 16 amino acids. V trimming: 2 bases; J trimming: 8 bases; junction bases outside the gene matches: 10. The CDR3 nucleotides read TGTGCCAGCAGCGTCCTAGGGACAGTCGGTACCAACGTCCTGACTTTC. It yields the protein CASSVLGTVGTNVLTF.

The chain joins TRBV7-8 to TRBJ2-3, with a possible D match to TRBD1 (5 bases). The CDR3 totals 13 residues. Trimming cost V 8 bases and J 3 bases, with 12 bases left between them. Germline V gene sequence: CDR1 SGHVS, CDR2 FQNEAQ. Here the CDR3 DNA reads TGTGCCAGCGGGGCAGCCCAAACAGATACGCAGTATTTT. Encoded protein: CASGAAQTDTQYF.

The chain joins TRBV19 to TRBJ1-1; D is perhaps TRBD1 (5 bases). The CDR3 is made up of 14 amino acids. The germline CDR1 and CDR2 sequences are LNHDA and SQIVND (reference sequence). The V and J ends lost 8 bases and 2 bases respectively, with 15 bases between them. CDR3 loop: CASRRDLSNTEAFF. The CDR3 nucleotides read TGTGCCAGTCGGCGGGACCTGTCAAACACTGAAGCTTTCTTT.

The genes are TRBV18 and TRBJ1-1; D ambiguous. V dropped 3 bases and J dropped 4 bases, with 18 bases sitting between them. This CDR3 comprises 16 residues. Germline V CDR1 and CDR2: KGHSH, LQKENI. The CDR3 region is CASSPYPGSGSTEAFF. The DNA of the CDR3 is TGTGCCAGCTCACCCTACCCGGGCTCCGGTTCCACTGAAGCTTTCTTT.

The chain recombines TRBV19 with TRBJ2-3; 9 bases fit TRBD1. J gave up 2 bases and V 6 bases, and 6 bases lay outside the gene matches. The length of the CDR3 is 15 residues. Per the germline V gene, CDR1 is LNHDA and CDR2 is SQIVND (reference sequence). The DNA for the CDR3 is TGTGCCAGTAGGAATCGACAGGGGGTCACAGATACGCAGTATTTT. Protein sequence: CASRNRQGVTDTQYF.

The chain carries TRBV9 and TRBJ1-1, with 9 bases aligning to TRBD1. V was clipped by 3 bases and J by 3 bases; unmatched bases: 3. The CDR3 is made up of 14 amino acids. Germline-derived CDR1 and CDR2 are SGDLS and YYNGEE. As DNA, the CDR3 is TGTGCCAGCAGCGGGGGACAGGGTGACACTGAAGCTTTCTTT. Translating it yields CASSGGQGDTEAFF.

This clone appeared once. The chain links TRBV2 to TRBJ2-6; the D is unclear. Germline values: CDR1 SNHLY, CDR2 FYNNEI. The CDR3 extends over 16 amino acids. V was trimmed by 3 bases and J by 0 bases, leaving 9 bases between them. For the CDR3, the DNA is TGTGCCAGCAGTGATGGGGTAACCTCTGGGGCCAACGTCCTGACTTTC. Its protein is CASSDGVTSGANVLTF.

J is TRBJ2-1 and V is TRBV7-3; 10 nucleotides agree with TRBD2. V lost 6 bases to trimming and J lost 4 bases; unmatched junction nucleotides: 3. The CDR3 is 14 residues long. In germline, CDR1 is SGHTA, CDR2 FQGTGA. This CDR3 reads CASRKTSGYNEQFF. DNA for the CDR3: TGTGCCAGCAGGAAGACTAGCGGGTACAATGAGCAGTTCTTC.

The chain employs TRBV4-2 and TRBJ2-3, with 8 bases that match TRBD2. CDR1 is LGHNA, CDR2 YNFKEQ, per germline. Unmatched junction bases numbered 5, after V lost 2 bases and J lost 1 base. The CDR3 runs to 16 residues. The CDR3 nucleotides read TGTGCCAGCAGCCAACCGGGAGGGCGGGGCACAGATACGCAGTATTTT. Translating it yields CASSQPGGRGTDTQYF.